The clone carrying this T cell receptor (beta chain) was recorded many times. The target antigen is unknown. Between the trimmed V and J ends, which lost 5 bases and 0 bases, there was a span of 12 bases. The CDR3 has 14 amino acids. From germline, CDR1 is DFQATT and CDR2 SNEGSKA (reference sequence). The data are from a study of neurological immune-mediated disorders. Whole-study results and caveats: No CDR3 amino acid sequences recurred among expanded clones across subjects, suggesting private repertoires in all groups.

A single record per CDR3 protein comes from TCRdb applying MiXCR to the 5' RACE reads. The table has about 50,000 distinct CDR3 sequences, about a tenth seen once. A total of 2 million PBMCs stored at -80 degrees C provided the unsorted libraries. The receptor's source is a man between 65 and 80 years old with HTLV-1-associated myelopathy (HAM/TSP). The rearrangement uses TRBV20-1 and TRBJ2-3; D remains ambiguous. The sample was PBMCs. CDR3 amino acids: CSAQVGSSTDTQYF. The CDR3 DNA is TGCAGTGCTCAAGTCGGCAGCAGCACAGATACGCAGTATTTT.